Below are 13 T cell receptor beta chains sequenced from a single sample in a study of OX40 agonist ivuxolimab in advanced cancers. Clones were read by immunoSEQ multiplex PCR, and TCRdb kept only the in-frame ones, dropping some. The repertoire holds 50,000 to 65,000 clones, with around four fifths as singletons. The specimen was CD4+ or CD8+ T cells sorted from blood, collected in a trial of the OX40 agonist ivuxolimab. These receptors came from an adult with an advanced solid tumor such as melanoma, head and neck, liver or kidney cancer.

The genes are TRBV28 and TRBJ2-1; 9 bases match TRBD2. The CDR3 sequence is 19 residues long. After removal of 3 bases from V and 2 bases from J, the junction contained 14 bases not matched to a gene. Germline loops: CDR1 MDHEN, CDR2 SYDVKM. Here the CDR3 reads CASSFPSGASPRPYNEQFF. CDR3 DNA: TGTGCCAGCAGTTTCCCTAGCGGGGCCTCTCCCAGGCCCTACAATGAGCAGTTCTTC.

V usage is TRBV18 and J usage is TRBJ2-3; 9 nucleotides agree with TRBD1. Germline assignment: CDR1 KGHSH and CDR2 LQKENI. The trim removed 4 bases at V and 6 bases at J, leaving 11 bases unmatched. This CDR3 has 16 residues. Written as DNA, the CDR3 is TGTGCCAGCTCACGTGAGGGACAGGGACCACCGGATACGCAGTATTTT. It yields the protein CASSREGQGPPDTQYF.

The V call is TRBV15, the J call TRBJ1-5; D perhaps matches TRBD1 (6 bases). Germline lookup yields CDR1 LNHNV and CDR2 YYDKDF (reference sequence). The CDR3 spans 13 residues. Trimming took 0 bases from V and 14 from J, leaving 14 bases between them. The CDR3 DNA reads as TGTGCCACCAGCAGAGATGGGGACACATCTGAGCATTTT. This encodes CATSRDGDTSEHF.

V and J are TRBV28 and TRBJ2-3; D is unclear. Per the germline V gene, CDR1 is MDHEN and CDR2 is SYDVKM. Deletions cut 1 base from V and 5 bases from J, with 7 bases between. The CDR3 spans 13 residues. The CDR3: CASSLSLKDTQYF. CDR3 nucleotides: TGTGCCAGCAGTTTATCACTGAAAGATACGCAGTATTTT.

This chain links TRBV7-3 with TRBJ1-2; 7 bases are shared with TRBD1. V shed 0 bases, J shed 8 bases, and the junction held 3 bases outside the gene matches. This CDR3 is 13 amino acids long. Germline V gene sequence: CDR1 SGHTA, CDR2 FQGTGA. The CDR3 loop is CASSLTDRRGYTF. The CDR3 nucleotides read TGTGCCAGCAGCTTAACGGACAGGCGCGGCTACACCTTC. Full variable domain (outside the CDR3, taken from reference TRBV7-3 and TRBJ1-2): GAGVSQTPSNKVTEKGKYVELRCDPISGHTALYWYRQSLGQGPEFLIYFQGTGAADDSGLPNDRFFAVRPEGSVSTLKIQRTERGDSAVYLCASSLTDRRGYTFGSGTRLTVV.

This chain links TRBV5-1 with TRBJ2-1; D is undetermined. V lost 2 bases and J lost 5, with 5 bases in between. Per germline, CDR1 SGHRS and CDR2 YFSETQ. The CDR3 is made up of 12 amino acids. The CDR3 bases are TGCGCCAGCAGCTTAGGTAACAATGAGCAGTTCTTC. This encodes CASSLGNNEQFF.

The V call is TRBV5-1, the J call TRBJ2-1; TRBD1 matches at 8 bases. Germline V lookup: CDR1 SGHRS, CDR2 YFSETQ. The V segment lost 1 base and the J segment 9 bases; nucleotides outside the gene matches: 9. The CDR3 loop spans 15 amino acids. The CDR3 spells CASSLSAGGLREQFF. The CDR3 DNA reads TGCGCCAGCAGCTTGTCGGCAGGGGGCCTACGTGAGCAGTTCTTC.

This clone was recorded only once. This CDR3 reads CASSQASGEPLEQFF. The DNA for the CDR3 is TGTGCCAGCAGCCAGGCTTCGGGAGAGCCCCTTGAGCAGTTCTTC. The rearrangement uses TRBV4-2 and TRBJ2-1, with D perhaps TRBD2 (6 bases). Germline V CDR1 and CDR2: LGHNA, YNFKEQ. Between the trimmed V and J ends, which lost 3 bases and 9 bases, there was a span of 18 bases. The CDR3 has 15 amino acids.

V usage is TRBV5-1 and J usage is TRBJ1-1; 7 bases match TRBD1. V was clipped by 3 bases and J by 3 bases; unmatched bases: 5. The length of the CDR3 is 14 residues. Looked up from germline, CDR1 is SGHRS and CDR2 is YFSETQ. CDR3 residues: CASSSGQMDTEAFF. CDR3 nucleotides: TGCGCCAGCAGCTCGGGACAGATGGACACTGAAGCTTTCTTT.

The J gene is TRBJ2-7, the V gene TRBV27, with TRBD1 matching over 8 bases. Germline trimming cut 7 bases from V and 4 bases from J; bases unmatched to any gene: 12. Germline loops: CDR1 MNHEY, CDR2 SMNVEV (reference sequence). The CDR3 extends over 15 amino acids. As DNA, the CDR3 is TGTGCCAGCACCCCTCAGGGGGCATCCGGGTACGAGCAGTACTTC. Translation: CASTPQGASGYEQYF.

This chain joins TRBV29-1 and TRBJ2-1, with D possibly matching TRBD1 (6 bases). Germline V gene sequence: CDR1 SQVTM, CDR2 ANQGSEA. The V end lost 5 bases, the J end lost 9 bases, and 11 bases lay between the germline ends. This CDR3 spans 11 amino acids. The CDR3 region has the DNA TGCAGCGTTAGGGGGTTGGGTGAGCAGTTCTTC. The encoded protein is CSVRGLGEQFF.

The chain carries TRBV9 and TRBJ2-5; D gene uncertain. V dropped 3 bases and J dropped 1 base, with 7 bases sitting between them. Germline V gene data show CDR1 as SGDLS and CDR2 as YYNGEE. The CDR3 length is 13 residues. The CDR3 protein is CASSAYLQETQYF. Here the CDR3 DNA reads TGTGCCAGCAGCGCCTACCTCCAAGAGACCCAGTACTTC. The full variable domain, rest sourced from reference TRBV9 and TRBJ2-5, is DSGVTQTPKHLITATGQRVTLRCSPRSGDLSVYWYQQSLDQGLQFLIQYYNGEERAKGNILERFSAQQFPDLHSELNLSSLELGDSALYFCASSAYLQETQYFGPGTRLLVL.

This chain uses TRBV27 with TRBJ2-1; possible D gene TRBD1, 6 bases. This CDR3 has 13 residues. V was cut by 5 bases and J by 5 bases, with 10 bases left in between. From germline, CDR1 is MNHEY and CDR2 SMNVEV (reference sequence). The CDR3 protein is CASSRGQNNEQFF. In DNA form, the CDR3 reads TGTGCCAGCAGTCGTGGACAGAACAATGAGCAGTTCTTC.